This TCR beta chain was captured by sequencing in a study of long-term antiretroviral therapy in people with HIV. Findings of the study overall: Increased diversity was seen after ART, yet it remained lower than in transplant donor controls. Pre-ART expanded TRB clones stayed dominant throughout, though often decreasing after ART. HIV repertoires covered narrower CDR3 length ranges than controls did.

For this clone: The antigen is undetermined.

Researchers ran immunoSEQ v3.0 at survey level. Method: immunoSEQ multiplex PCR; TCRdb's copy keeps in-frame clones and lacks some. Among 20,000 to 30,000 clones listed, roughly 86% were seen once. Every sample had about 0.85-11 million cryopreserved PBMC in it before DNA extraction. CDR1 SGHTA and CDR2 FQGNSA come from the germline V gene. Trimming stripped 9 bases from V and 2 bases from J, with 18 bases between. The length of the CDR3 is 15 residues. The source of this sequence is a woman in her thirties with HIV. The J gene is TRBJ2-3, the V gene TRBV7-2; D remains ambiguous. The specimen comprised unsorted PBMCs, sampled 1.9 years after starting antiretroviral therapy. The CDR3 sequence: CASMVGQRITDTQYF. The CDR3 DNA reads TGTGCCAGTATGGTGGGTCAAAGAATCACAGATACGCAGTATTTT.